This T cell receptor (beta chain) comes out of a study of blood T cell repertoires in COVID-19. Study details: The United States, Italy and Spain provided the acute and convalescent COVID-19 samples. In each case, the material was cDNA or gDNA derived from T cells, B-cell-depleted T cells, or PBMCs.

Authors' processing steps: Reference gene primers were amplified, and this amplification served to estimate nucleated cell counts. Sequencing used immunoSEQ multiplex PCR; TCRdb keeps in-frame clones, though not all of them. V, J and clone size were drawn from that table, and D and trimming were deduced from the DNA. The table has about 140,000 clones, roughly 87% seen once. Germline V gives CDR1 ENHRY, CDR2 SYGVKD. This CDR3 is 17 amino acids long. Trimming pared 0 bases from V and 0 bases from J, leaving 14 bases between. J is TRBJ1-1 and V is TRBV10-3, with D unclear. Source material: peripheral blood. The TCR originated in a human donor in a cohort sampled during active COVID-19. The CDR3 nucleotides read TGTGCCATCAGTGAGTCTTGGGGAGTAGGCCTGAACACTGAAGCTTTCTTT. Encoded protein: CAISESWGVGLNTEAFF.